The clone carrying this T cell receptor beta chain was observed a handful of times. The data were taken from a study of blood T cell repertoires in COVID-19. On the study more broadly: The samples span acute and convalescent COVID-19 from the United States, Italy and Spain. Sources were T cells, B-cell-depleted T cells, or PBMCs; the material itself was cDNA or gDNA.

In the original analysis: Estimates of nucleated cell counts were drawn from the amplification of reference gene primers. Libraries were prepared by immunoSEQ multiplex PCR; TCRdb keeps only in-frame clonotypes and omits some of them. V and J calls and clone size are given by that table; D and trimming were obtained from the DNA. The sample records roughly 40,000 clones, about 82% being singletons. Germline V gene sequence: CDR1 ENHRY, CDR2 SYGVKD. This CDR3 is built from 16 residues. The germline V and J ends were trimmed by 4 bases and 2 bases, with 12 bases remaining between them. The V gene is TRBV10-3, the J gene TRBJ1-6; D remains ambiguous. The source is a man aged 65-85 years with acute or convalescent COVID-19. Sequenced sample: peripheral blood. The CDR3 DNA reads as TGTGCCATCAGTGGGCGGGCGGCCCCCTATAATTCACCCCTCCACTTT. Translation: CAISGRAAPYNSPLHF.